This section outlines one T cell receptor (beta chain) sequence together with its context. Its antigen is undetermined. Germline CDR1 and CDR2: SGHTA and FQGNSA. Trimming took 2 bases from V and 7 from J, leaving 14 bases between them. The CDR3 is made up of 14 amino acids. These data belong to a study of T cells in localized non-small cell lung cancer. Broader study findings: Median detection of top 100 tumor clones in adjacent lung was 57 clones. Those with higher blood T cell density had longer overall survival. Sequencing was restricted to one tumor region; therefore, heterogeneity remains possible. T cell clonality was highest in uninvolved adjacent lung, above tumor.

Profiling relied on immunoSEQ multiplex PCR, and the TCRdb table lists in-frame clones only, not all of them. The sample lists tens of thousands of clones; about 83% were seen once. The chain employs TRBV7-2 and TRBJ1-1; D is perhaps TRBD1 (5 bases). This material consisted of PBMCs, taken before any cancer treatment. This TCR derives from a man aged 35 to 69 with stage II lung adenocarcinoma. The CDR3 DNA reads as TGTGCCAGCAGCTTAAGTCAGGGTGTCCGTGAAGCTTTCTTT. It yields the protein CASSLSQGVREAFF.